This section outlines one T cell receptor beta chain sequence together with its context. TCRdb fed the 5' RACE reads into MiXCR, producing one record per CDR3 protein. The repertoire consists of 65,000 to 80,000 distinct CDR3 sequences, with approximately 13% occurring once and the leading ten covering approximately 6.5%. This record belongs to a study of early T cells in non-severe SARS-CoV-2 infection. The clonotype was recovered from an adult who was a healthcare worker with PCR-confirmed SARS-CoV-2 infection or an uninfected control (not recorded which). The sequenced sample was whole blood.

The CDR3 protein is CASSLDPHEQYF. The CDR3 nucleotides are TGTGCCAGCAGCTTAGATCCCCACGAGCAGTACTTC. The chain carries TRBV11-2 and TRBJ2-7; D ambiguous. This CDR3 is built from 12 residues. Trimming cost V 0 bases and J 5 bases, with 5 bases left between them. Germline lookup yields CDR1 SGHAT and CDR2 FQNNGV.